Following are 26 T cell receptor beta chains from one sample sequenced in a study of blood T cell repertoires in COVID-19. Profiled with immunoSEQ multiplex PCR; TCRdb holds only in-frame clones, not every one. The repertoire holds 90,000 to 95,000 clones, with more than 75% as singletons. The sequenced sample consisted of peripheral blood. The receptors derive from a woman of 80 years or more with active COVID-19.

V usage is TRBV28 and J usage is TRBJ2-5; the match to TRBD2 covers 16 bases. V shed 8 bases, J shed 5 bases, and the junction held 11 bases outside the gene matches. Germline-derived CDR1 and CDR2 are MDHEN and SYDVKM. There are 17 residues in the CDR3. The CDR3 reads CASQTSGLAGGDETQYF. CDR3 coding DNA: TGTGCCAGCCAAACTTCGGGACTAGCGGGAGGGGATGAGACCCAGTACTTC.

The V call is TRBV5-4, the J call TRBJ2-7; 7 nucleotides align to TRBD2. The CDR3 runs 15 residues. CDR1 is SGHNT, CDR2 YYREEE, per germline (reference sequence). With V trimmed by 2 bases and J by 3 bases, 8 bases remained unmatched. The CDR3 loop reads CASSFHSSGVYEQYF. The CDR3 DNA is TGTGCCAGCAGCTTCCATTCTAGCGGAGTCTACGAGCAGTACTTC.

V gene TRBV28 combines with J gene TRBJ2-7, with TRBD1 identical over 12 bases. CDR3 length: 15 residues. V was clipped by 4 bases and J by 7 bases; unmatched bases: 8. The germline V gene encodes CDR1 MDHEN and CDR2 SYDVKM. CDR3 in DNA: TGTGCCAGCAGTTCTGAGGGACAGGGGGCGAGGGAGCAGTACTTC. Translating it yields CASSSEGQGAREQYF.

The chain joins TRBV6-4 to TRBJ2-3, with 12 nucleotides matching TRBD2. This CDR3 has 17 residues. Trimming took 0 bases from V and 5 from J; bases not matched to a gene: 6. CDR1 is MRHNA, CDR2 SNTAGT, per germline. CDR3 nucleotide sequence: TGTGCCAGCAGTGACTCCAGACTAGCGGGAGTCGGAGATACGCAGTATTTT. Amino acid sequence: CASSDSRLAGVGDTQYF.

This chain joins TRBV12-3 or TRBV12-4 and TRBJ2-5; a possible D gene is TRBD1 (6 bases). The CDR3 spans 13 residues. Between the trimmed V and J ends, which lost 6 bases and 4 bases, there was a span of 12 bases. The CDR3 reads CASRPQGRETQYF. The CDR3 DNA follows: TGTGCCAGCAGACCCCAGGGGAGAGAGACCCAGTACTTC.

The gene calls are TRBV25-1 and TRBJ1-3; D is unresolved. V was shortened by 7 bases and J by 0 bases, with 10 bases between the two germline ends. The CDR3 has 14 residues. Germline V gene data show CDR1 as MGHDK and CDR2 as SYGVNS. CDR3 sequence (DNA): TGTGCCAGCAATGGGCCTTACTCTGGAAACACCATATATTTT. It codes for CASNGPYSGNTIYF.

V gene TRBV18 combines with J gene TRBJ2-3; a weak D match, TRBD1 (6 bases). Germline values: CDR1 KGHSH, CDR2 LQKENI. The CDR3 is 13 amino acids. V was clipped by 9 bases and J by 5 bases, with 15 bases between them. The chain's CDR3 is CASHQNREDTQYF. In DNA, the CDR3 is TGTGCCAGTCACCAGAACAGGGAAGATACGCAGTATTTT.

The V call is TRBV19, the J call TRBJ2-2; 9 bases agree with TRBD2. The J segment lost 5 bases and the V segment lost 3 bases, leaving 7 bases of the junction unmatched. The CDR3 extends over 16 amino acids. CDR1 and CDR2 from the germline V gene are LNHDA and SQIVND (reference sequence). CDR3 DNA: TGTGCCAGTAGTATGATAGCGGGAGAAGGAACCGGGGAGCTGTTTTTT. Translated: CASSMIAGEGTGELFF.

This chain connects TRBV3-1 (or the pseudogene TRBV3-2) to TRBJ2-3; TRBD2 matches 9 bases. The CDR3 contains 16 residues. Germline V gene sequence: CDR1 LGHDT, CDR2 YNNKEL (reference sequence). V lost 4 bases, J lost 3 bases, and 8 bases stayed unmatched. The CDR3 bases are TGTGCCAGCAGCCGCTGCGGGGGACTAGCAACAGATACGCAGTATTTT. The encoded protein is CASSRCGGLATDTQYF.

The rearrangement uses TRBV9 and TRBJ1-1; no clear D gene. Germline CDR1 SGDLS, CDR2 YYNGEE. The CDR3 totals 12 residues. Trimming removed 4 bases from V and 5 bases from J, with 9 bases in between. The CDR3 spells CASSRGETEAFF. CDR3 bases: TGTGCCAGCAGCCGGGGAGAGACTGAAGCTTTCTTT.

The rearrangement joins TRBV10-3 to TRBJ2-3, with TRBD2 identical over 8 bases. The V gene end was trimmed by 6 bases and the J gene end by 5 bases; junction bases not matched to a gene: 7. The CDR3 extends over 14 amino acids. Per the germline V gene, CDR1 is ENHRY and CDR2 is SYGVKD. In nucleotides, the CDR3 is TGTGCCATCAGCTCCGGGACTAGGGGAGATACGCAGTATTTT. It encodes CAISSGTRGDTQYF.

This CDR3 reads CASSSAGGPWETQYF. The DNA for the CDR3 is TGTGCCAGCAGTTCTGCGGGAGGGCCGTGGGAGACCCAGTACTTC. This sequence joins TRBV6-5 and TRBJ2-5; 9 nucleotides match TRBD2. The V and J ends lost 4 bases and 5 bases, in that order; junction bases with no gene match: 8. The length of the CDR3 is 15 residues. Germline V gene lookup returns CDR1 MNHEY and CDR2 SVGAGI.

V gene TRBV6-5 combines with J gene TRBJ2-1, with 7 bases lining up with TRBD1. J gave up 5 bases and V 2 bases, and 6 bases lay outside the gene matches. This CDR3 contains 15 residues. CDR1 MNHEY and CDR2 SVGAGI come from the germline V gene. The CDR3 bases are TGTGCCAGCAGTTACGTGGGACAGAGAAACAATGAGCAGTTCTTC. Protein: CASSYVGQRNNEQFF.

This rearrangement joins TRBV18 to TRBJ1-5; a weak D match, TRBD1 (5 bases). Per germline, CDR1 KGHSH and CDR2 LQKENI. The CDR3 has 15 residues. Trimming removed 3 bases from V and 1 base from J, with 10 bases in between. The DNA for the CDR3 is TGTGCCAGCTCACCGGGGGGAGGGAGCAATCAGCCCCAGCATTTT. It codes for CASSPGGGSNQPQHF.

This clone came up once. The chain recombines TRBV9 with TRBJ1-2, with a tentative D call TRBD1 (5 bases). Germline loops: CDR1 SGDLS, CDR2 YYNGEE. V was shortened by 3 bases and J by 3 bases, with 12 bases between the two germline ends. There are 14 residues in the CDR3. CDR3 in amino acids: CASSARDWDYGYTF. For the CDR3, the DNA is TGTGCCAGCAGCGCCAGGGATTGGGACTATGGCTACACCTTC.

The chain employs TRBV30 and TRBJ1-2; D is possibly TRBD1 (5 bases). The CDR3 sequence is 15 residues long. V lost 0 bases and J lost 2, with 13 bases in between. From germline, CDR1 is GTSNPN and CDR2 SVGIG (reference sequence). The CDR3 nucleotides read TGTGCCTGGAGTGTAGCGGGACGGACGAACTATGGCTACACCTTC. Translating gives CAWSVAGRTNYGYTF.

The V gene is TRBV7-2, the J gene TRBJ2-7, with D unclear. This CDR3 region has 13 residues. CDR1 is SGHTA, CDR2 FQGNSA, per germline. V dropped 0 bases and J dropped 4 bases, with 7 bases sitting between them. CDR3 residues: CASSLAVAYEQYF. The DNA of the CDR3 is TGTGCCAGCAGCTTAGCAGTAGCATACGAGCAGTACTTC.

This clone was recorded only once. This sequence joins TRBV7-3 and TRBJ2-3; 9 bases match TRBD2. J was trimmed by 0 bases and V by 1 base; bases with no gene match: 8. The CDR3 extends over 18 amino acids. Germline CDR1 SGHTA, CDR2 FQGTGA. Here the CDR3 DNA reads TGTGCCAGCAGCTTAATCTCGGCTAGCGGGACTAGCACAGATACGCAGTATTTT. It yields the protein CASSLISASGTSTDTQYF. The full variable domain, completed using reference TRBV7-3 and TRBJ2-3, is GAGVSQTPSNKVTEKGKYVELRCDPISGHTALYWYRQSLGQGPEFLIYFQGTGAADDSGLPNDRFFAVRPEGSVSTLKIQRTERGDSAVYLCASSLISASGTSTDTQYFGPGTRLTVL.

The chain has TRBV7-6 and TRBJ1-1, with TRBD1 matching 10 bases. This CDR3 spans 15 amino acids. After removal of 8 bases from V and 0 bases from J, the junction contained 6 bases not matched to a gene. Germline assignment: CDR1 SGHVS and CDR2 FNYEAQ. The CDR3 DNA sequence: TGTGCCAGCGGCGTGGGGACAGGGGTGAACACTGAAGCTTTCTTT. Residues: CASGVGTGVNTEAFF.

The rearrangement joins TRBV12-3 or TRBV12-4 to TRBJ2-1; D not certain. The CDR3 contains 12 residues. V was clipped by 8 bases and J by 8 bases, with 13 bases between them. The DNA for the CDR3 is TGTGCCAGCCTAACGGGTCAAGATGAGCAGTTCTTC. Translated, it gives CASLTGQDEQFF.

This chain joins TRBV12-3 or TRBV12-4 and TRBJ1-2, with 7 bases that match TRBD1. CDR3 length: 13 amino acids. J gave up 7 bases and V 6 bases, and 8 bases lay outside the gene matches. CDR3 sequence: CASRSDRAGGYTF. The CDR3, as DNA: TGTGCCAGCAGGTCCGACAGGGCGGGTGGCTACACCTTC.

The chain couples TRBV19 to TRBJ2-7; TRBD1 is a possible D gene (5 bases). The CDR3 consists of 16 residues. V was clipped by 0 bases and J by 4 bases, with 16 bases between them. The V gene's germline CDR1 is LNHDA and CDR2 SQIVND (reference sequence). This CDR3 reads CASSIEVGQASYEQYF. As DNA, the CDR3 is TGTGCCAGTAGTATAGAGGTAGGACAAGCTTCATACGAGCAGTACTTC.

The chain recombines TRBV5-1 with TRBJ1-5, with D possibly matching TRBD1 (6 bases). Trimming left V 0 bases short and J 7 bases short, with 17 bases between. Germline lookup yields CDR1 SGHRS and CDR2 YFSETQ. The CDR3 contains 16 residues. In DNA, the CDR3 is TGCGCCAGCAGCTTGGGTCCCGTGGGGGGGGGCCAGCCCCAGCATTTT. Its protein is CASSLGPVGGGQPQHF.

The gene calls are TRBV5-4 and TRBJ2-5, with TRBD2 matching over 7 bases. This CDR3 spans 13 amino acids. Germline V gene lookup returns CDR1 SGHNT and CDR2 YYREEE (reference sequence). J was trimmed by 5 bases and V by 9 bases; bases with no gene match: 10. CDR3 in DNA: TGTGCCACCCAACAAGCGGGACTGGAGACCCAGTACTTC. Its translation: CATQQAGLETQYF.

CDR3 bases: TGTGCCTGGAACATCCGGGACAGGGATTACAATCAGCCCCAGCATTTT. This translates into CAWNIRDRDYNQPQHF. J is TRBJ1-5 and V is TRBV30; 9 bases are a match to TRBD1. The germline V gene encodes CDR1 GTSNPN and CDR2 SVGIG (reference sequence). V lost 4 bases, J lost 3 bases, and 10 bases stayed unmatched. The CDR3 loop spans 16 amino acids. The variable domain in full, with the rest retrieved from reference TRBV30 and TRBJ1-5, is SQTIHQWPATLVQPVGSPLSLECTVEGTSNPNLYWYRQAAGRGLQLLFYSVGIGQISSEVPQNLSASRPQDRQFILSSKKLLLSDSGFYLCAWNIRDRDYNQPQHFGDGTRLSIL.

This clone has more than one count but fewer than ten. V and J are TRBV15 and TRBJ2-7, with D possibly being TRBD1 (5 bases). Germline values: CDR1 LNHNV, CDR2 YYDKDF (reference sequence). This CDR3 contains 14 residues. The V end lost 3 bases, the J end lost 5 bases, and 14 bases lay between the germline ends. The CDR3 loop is CATSSGALFHEQYF. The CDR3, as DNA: TGTGCCACCAGCAGTGGGGCACTGTTCCACGAGCAGTACTTC.